Presented here are 19 T cell receptor beta chains from one specimen sequenced in a study of OX40 agonist ivuxolimab in advanced cancers. Assay: immunoSEQ multiplex PCR; the TCRdb copy retains only in-frame clones and omits some. The sample records approximately 79,000 clones, roughly 85% being singletons. Here the sequenced sample was CD4+ or CD8+ T cells sorted from blood, taken in a trial of the OX40 agonist ivuxolimab. The origin of the receptors is an adult with an advanced solid tumor such as melanoma, head and neck, liver or kidney cancer.

The rearrangement joins TRBV12-5 to TRBJ2-7; 8 nucleotides line up with TRBD2. The CDR3 extends over 14 amino acids. Germline CDR1 LGHNT, CDR2 FRNRAP. The V segment lost 7 bases and the J segment 5 bases; nucleotides outside the gene matches: 10. The DNA of the CDR3 is TGTGCTAGTGCCGACCTCGGGGGGGGCCACGAGCAGTACTTC. It specifies CASADLGGGHEQYF.

This clone was seen once. This chain uses TRBV5-4 with TRBJ2-3; D gene uncertain. Germline V gene lookup returns CDR1 SGHNT and CDR2 YYREEE (reference sequence). The CDR3 runs to 14 residues. Trimming removed 1 base at V and 4 bases at J, with 10 bases between. The CDR3 here is CASSLTSAPDTQYF. The CDR3 bases are TGTGCCAGCAGCTTGACTTCGGCGCCAGATACGCAGTATTTT.

The CDR3 here is CASSLRDTIYF. The CDR3 bases are TGTGCCAGCAGCTTAAGGGACACCATATATTTT. The chain links TRBV7-2 to TRBJ1-3; D remains ambiguous. CDR1 is SGHTA, CDR2 FQGNSA, per germline. The CDR3 has 11 residues. Trimming took off 2 bases at V and 8 bases at J, with 4 bases between the two ends.

The chain couples TRBV18 to TRBJ2-4; 7 nucleotides agree with TRBD2. Germline-derived CDR1 and CDR2 are KGHSH and LQKENI. The CDR3 extends over 14 amino acids. With V trimmed by 3 bases and J by 8 bases, 7 bases remained unmatched. The CDR3 region is CASSPPGRGDIQYF. The CDR3 DNA sequence: TGTGCCAGCTCACCGCCGGGCCGGGGGGACATTCAGTACTTC.

V usage is TRBV30 and J usage is TRBJ2-7, with 7 bases identical to TRBD2. The CDR3 has 16 amino acids. Germline V gene lookup returns CDR1 GTSNPN and CDR2 SVGIG (reference sequence). The trim removed 1 base at V and 4 bases at J, leaving 13 bases unmatched. For the CDR3, the DNA is TGTGCCTGGAGTGAGCGGGACTGGAGAATAAAATACGAGCAGTACTTC. This codes for CAWSERDWRIKYEQYF.

V and J are TRBV6-1 and TRBJ2-3, with D unclear. This CDR3 is 13 amino acids long. Germline values: CDR1 MNHNS, CDR2 SASEGT. V lost 1 base and J 4 bases, leaving 6 bases between the germline ends. CDR3 DNA: TGTGCCAGCAGTGAAGTTTGGGCAGATACGCAGTATTTT. This gives the protein CASSEVWADTQYF.

The V and J genes are TRBV27 and TRBJ1-1, with 7 bases matching TRBD1. Trimming at V came to 8 bases and at J to 4 bases, leaving 10 bases not matched to a gene. Germline loops: CDR1 MNHEY, CDR2 SMNVEV (reference sequence). The CDR3 runs to 14 residues. The CDR3 nucleotides read TGTGCCAGCTCCCCTCAGGGGGTGGGCACTGAAGCTTTCTTT. It encodes CASSPQGVGTEAFF.

This clone has only one observation. The V gene is TRBV28, the J gene TRBJ1-3; D gene ambiguous. The CDR3 is 15 residues long. Trimming stripped 3 bases from V and 0 bases from J, with 9 bases between. Germline values: CDR1 MDHEN, CDR2 SYDVKM. CDR3 in DNA: TGTGCCAGCAGTTTGATCTATTCCTCTGGAAACACCATATATTTT. It yields the protein CASSLIYSSGNTIYF.

The J gene is TRBJ1-3, the V gene TRBV19, with no clear D. The V end lost 2 bases, the J end lost 0 bases, and 8 bases lay between the germline ends. Germline V CDR1 and CDR2: LNHDA, SQIVND (reference sequence). The CDR3 spans 15 residues. The CDR3 sequence is CASSISGSSGNTIYF. CDR3 nucleotide sequence: TGTGCCAGTAGTATATCGGGGAGCTCTGGAAACACCATATATTTT.

In DNA form, the CDR3 reads TGTGCCAGCAGATTCGGACTAGCGGATATGTACGAGCAGTACTTC. Residues: CASRFGLADMYEQYF. The chain joins TRBV5-6 to TRBJ2-7; TRBD2 matches 10 bases. The CDR3 is made up of 15 amino acids. Per germline, CDR1 SGHDT and CDR2 YYEEEE. Trimming cost V 5 bases and J 4 bases; bases outside gene matches: 9.

The rearrangement links TRBV6-4 to TRBJ1-1, with D possibly being TRBD1 (5 bases). This CDR3 is 15 amino acids long. V was shortened by 6 bases and J by 5 bases, with 19 bases between the two germline ends. The V gene's germline CDR1 is MRHNA and CDR2 SNTAGT. The DNA of the CDR3 is TGTGCCAGCAGCCCGGACATGTCCGGAATGACTGAAGCTTTCTTT. This encodes CASSPDMSGMTEAFF.

This chain joins TRBV6-6 and TRBJ1-2; a possible D gene is TRBD1 (6 bases). Deletions cut 6 bases from V and 4 bases from J, with 18 bases between. The CDR3 length is 15 residues. Per the germline V gene, CDR1 is MNHNY and CDR2 is SVGAGI (reference sequence). The DNA of the CDR3 is TGTGCCAGCAGCTCCAAAGGGGAGGGGGTCTATGGCTACACCTTC. It yields the protein CASSSKGEGVYGYTF.

The chain recombines TRBV5-1 with TRBJ2-1; D is perhaps TRBD1 or TRBD2 (5 bases each). Deletions cut 3 bases from V and 0 bases from J, with 13 bases between. The CDR3 loop spans 16 amino acids. From germline, CDR1 is SGHRS and CDR2 YFSETQ. The CDR3 DNA is TGCGCCAGCAGCTACCGGGACCCAGGCTCCTACAATGAGCAGTTCTTC. It codes for CASSYRDPGSYNEQFF.

The V call is TRBV7-2, the J call TRBJ2-7; D is tentatively TRBD1 or TRBD2 (7 bases each). CDR1 is SGHTA, CDR2 FQGNSA, per germline. Trimming stripped 3 bases from V and 5 bases from J, with 11 bases between. The CDR3 contains 13 residues. This chain's CDR3 is CASSFRGGNEQYF. The CDR3 nucleotides read TGTGCCAGCAGCTTCAGGGGGGGCAACGAGCAGTACTTC.

The chain couples TRBV6-5 to TRBJ1-1; TRBD1 is a possible D gene (6 bases). Germline values: CDR1 MNHEY, CDR2 SVGAGI. Deletions cut 8 bases from V and 3 bases from J, with 19 bases between. The CDR3 consists of 15 residues. The CDR3 coding sequence is TGTGCCAGCTCACTGGTGGGGGGCGGGTACACTGAAGCTTTCTTT. Translating it yields CASSLVGGGYTEAFF.

The chain employs TRBV21-1 and TRBJ2-5; the D segment call TRBD2 is taken from the table without a DNA check. TRBV21-1 is labeled a pseudogene. The length of the CDR3 is 16 residues. The CDR3 bases are TGTGCCAGCAGTGTAGCTGTAGCTACACTTTCTGAGACCCAGTACTTC. It specifies CASSVAVATLSETQYF.

V is TRBV19 and J is TRBJ2-1; D unclear. Germline values: CDR1 LNHDA, CDR2 SQIVND (reference sequence). This CDR3 region has 17 residues. With 5 bases removed from V and 3 bases from J, the gap between germline ends came to 20 bases. The CDR3 loop reads CASSVRTGQMGYNEQFF. CDR3 coding DNA: TGTGCCAGTAGTGTCCGGACGGGTCAGATGGGCTACAATGAGCAGTTCTTC.

This clone was picked up one time. Different DNA sequences within this sample yield the same CDR3. The rearrangement uses TRBV19 and TRBJ2-1, with 13 bases matching TRBD2. This CDR3 spans 15 amino acids. With V trimmed by 7 bases and J by 6 bases, 6 bases remained unmatched. Germline values: CDR1 LNHDA, CDR2 SQIVND (reference sequence). This CDR3 reads CASTTRLAGGNEQFF. The CDR3 coding sequence is TGTGCCAGTACCACGCGACTAGCGGGGGGCAATGAGCAGTTCTTC.

The rearrangement uses TRBV11-3 and TRBJ1-1; D may be TRBD1 (6 bases). Trimming stripped 4 bases from V and 2 bases from J, with 17 bases between. Germline CDR1 reads SGHNT; CDR2 reads YENEEA. The CDR3 is 16 amino acids. CDR3 bases: TGTGCCAGCAGCTACCGGAGGGGGGGGATAAACACTGAAGCTTTCTTT. It is translated as CASSYRRGGINTEAFF.